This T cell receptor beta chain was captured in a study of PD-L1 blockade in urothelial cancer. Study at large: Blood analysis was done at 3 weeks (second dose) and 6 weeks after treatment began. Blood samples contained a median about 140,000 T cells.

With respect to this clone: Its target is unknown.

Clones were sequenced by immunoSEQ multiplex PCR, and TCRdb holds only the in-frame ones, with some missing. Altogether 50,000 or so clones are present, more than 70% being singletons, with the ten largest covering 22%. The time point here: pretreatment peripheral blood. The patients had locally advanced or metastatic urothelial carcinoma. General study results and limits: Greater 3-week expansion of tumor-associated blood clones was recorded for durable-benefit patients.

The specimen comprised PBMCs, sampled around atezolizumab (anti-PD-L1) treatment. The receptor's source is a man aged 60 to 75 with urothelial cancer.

The CDR3 nucleotides read TGTGCCAGCAGTTTACGACAGGGAAATTCACCCCTCCACTTT. This encodes CASSLRQGNSPLHF. The chain has TRBV27 and TRBJ1-6, with 7 positions matching TRBD1. Germline V lookup: CDR1 MNHEY, CDR2 SMNVEV (reference sequence). The CDR3 consists of 14 residues. V was pared by 2 bases and J by 7 bases, with 2 bases of the junction left unmatched.